Listed below are T cell receptor beta chains from one sample, sequenced in a study of blood T cells in healthy people across ages. TCRdb reanalysed the 5' RACE reads using MiXCR and keeps one entry per CDR3 protein. The sample records hundreds of thousands of distinct CDR3 sequences, about 32% being singletons. Sequencing used blood. The source of these receptors is a woman aged 80 or over in good health. Both conserved end residues are part of each CDR3. Fields, in order: V gene, J gene, clone size, D gene, CDR3 length, CDR3 DNA, CDR3 protein. The D gene is left open where the match is weak. Part of the rows lack a size; the others show once, few, many or a class for expanded clones.

TRBV20-1	TRBJ1-5	many	.	13	TGCAGTGCTCCTACAGGGAGGGATCGGCCCCAGCATTTT	CSAPTGRDRPQHF
TRBV11-2	TRBJ2-7	many	.	17	TGTGCCAGCAGCTTAGATTCGTCGACAATTAGCTCCTACGAGCAGTACTTC	CASSLDSSTISSYEQYF
TRBV4-3	TRBJ2-7	.	.	14	TGCGCCAGCAGCCAAGCTCACCTAAGCTACGAGCAGTACTTC	CASSQAHLSYEQYF
TRBV5-1	TRBJ1-5	many	.	15	TGCGCCAGCAGCTTGGGGGAGGATAGCAATCAGCCCCAGCATTTT	CASSLGEDSNQPQHF
TRBV4-2	TRBJ2-1	.	TRBD2	16	TGTGCCGGCAGCCAAGATAGCGGGGGGACTGGCGGGGGGCAGTTCTTC	CAGSQDSGGTGGGQFF
TRBV9	TRBJ2-3	.	TRBD1	16	TGTGCCAGCAGTGCCTTCGCGAGGGGGCCCACAGATACGCAGTATTTT	CASSAFARGPTDTQYF
TRBV30	TRBJ2-2	.	TRBD2	16	TGTGCCTGGAAGCGCGGCGGGGGGACGAACACCGGGGAGCTGTTTTTT	CAWKRGGGTNTGELFF
TRBV20-1	TRBJ2-5	many	TRBD1	15	TGCAGTGCTCCGACAGGGGGCTTTCGCCAAGAGACCCAGTACTTC	CSAPTGGFRQETQYF
TRBV18	TRBJ2-5	once	.	16	TGTGCCAGCTCACCAGAAACCATACAGGTCCAAGAGACCCAGTACTTC	CASSPETIQVQETQYF
TRBV3-1	TRBJ2-3	.	.	13	TGTGCCCGCAGTAAAGGGATTGGAGCGACGCAGTATTTT	CARSKGIGATQYF